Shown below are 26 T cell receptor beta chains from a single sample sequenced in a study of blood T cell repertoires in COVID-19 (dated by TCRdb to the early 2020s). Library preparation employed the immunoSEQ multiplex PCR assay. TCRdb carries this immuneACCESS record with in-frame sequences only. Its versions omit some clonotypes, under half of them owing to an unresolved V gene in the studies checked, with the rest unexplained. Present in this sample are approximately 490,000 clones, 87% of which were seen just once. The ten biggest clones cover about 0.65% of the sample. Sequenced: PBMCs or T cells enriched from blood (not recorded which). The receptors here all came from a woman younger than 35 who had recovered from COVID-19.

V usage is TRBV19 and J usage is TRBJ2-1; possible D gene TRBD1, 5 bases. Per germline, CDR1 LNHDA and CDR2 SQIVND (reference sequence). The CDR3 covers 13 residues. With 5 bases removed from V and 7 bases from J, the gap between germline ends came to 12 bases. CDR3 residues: CASSWGLRNEQFF. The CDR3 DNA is TGTGCCAGTAGTTGGGGCCTGAGGAATGAGCAGTTCTTC. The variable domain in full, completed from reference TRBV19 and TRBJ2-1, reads DGGITQSPKYLFRKEGQNVTLSCEQNLNHDAMYWYRQDPGQGLRLIYYSQIVNDFQKGDIAEGYSVSREKKESFPLTVTSAQKNPTAFYLCASSWGLRNEQFFGPGTRLTVL.

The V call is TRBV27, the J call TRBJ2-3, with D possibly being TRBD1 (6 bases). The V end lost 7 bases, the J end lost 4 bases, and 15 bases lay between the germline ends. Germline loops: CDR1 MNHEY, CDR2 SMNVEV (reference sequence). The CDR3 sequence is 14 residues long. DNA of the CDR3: TGTGCCAGCATTGAGGGCAGGGGACCAGATACGCAGTATTTT. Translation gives CASIEGRGPDTQYF.

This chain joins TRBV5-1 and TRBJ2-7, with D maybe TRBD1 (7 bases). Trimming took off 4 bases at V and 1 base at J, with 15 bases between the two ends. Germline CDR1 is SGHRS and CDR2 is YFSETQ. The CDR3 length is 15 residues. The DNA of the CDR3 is TGCGCCAGCAGCCCAGACAGGGACTCTTCCTACGAGCAGTACTTC. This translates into CASSPDRDSSYEQYF.

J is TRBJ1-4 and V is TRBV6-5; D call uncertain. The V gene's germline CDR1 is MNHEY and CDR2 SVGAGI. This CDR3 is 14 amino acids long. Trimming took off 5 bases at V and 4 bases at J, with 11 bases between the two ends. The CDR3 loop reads CASSPRTSNEKLFF. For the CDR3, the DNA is TGTGCCAGCAGTCCCCGGACTAGTAATGAAAAACTGTTTTTT.

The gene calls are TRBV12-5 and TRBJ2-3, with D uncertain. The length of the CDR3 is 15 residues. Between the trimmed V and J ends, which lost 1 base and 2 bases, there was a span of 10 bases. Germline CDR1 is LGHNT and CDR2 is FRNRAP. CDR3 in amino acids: CASGLGALITDTQYF. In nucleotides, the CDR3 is TGTGCTAGTGGTTTGGGGGCACTTATCACAGATACGCAGTATTTT.

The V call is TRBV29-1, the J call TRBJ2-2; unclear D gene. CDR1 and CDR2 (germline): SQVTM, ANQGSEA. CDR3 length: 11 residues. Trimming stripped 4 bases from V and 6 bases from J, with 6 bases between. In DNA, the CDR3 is TGCAGCGTTGCTCGGGCCGGGGAGCTGTTTTTT. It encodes CSVARAGELFF.

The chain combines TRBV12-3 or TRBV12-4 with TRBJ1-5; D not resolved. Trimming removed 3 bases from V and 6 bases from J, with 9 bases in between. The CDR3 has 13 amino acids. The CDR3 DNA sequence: TGTGCCAGCAGTTTGGATCCGGGTCAGCCCCAGCATTTT. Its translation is CASSLDPGQPQHF.

The DNA for the CDR3 is TGTGCCAGTAGTATGGGCAGGGGGAATTCACCCCTCCACTTT. Amino acids: CASSMGRGNSPLHF. The chain carries TRBV19 and TRBJ1-6, with TRBD1 matching 7 bases. V shed 3 bases, J shed 7 bases, and the junction held 3 bases outside the gene matches. The length of the CDR3 is 14 residues. Germline V CDR1 and CDR2: LNHDA, SQIVND (reference sequence).

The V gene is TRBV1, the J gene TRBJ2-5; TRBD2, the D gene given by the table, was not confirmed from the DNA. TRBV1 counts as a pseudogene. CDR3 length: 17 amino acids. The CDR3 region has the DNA TGCACCAGCAGCCAAGATCTGAGCACTAGCGGACAAGAGACCCAGTACTTC. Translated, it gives CTSSQDLSTSGQETQYF.

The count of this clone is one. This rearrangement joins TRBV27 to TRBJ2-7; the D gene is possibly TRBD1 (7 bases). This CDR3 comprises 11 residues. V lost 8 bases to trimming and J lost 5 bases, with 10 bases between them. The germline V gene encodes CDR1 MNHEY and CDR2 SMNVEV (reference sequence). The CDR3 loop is CASGRGDEQYF. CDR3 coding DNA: TGTGCCAGCGGCAGGGGGGACGAGCAGTACTTC.

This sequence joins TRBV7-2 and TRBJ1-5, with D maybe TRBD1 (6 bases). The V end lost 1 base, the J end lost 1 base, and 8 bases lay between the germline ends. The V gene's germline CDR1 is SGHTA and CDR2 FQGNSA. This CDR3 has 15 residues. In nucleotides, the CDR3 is TGTGCCAGCAGCTTAGAAACAGGGAGCAATCAGCCCCAGCATTTT. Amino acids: CASSLETGSNQPQHF.

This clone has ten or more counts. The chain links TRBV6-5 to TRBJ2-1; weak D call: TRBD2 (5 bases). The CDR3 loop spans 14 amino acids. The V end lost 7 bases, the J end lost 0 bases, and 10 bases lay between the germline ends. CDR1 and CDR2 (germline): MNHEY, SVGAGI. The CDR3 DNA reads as TGTGCCAGCATTCCCGCGGGCTCCTACAATGAGCAGTTCTTC. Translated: CASIPAGSYNEQFF.

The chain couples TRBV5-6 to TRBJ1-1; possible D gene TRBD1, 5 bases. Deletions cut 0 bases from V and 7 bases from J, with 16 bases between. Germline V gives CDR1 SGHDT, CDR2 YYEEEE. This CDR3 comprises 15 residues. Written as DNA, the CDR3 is TGTGCCAGCAGCTTGGAGTTTCAGGGCGTACATGAAGCTTTCTTT. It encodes CASSLEFQGVHEAFF.

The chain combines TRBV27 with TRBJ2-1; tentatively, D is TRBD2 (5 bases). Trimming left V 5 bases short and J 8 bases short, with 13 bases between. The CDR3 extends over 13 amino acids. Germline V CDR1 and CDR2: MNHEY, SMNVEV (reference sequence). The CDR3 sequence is CASSPRGRDEQFF. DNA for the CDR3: TGTGCCAGCAGTCCCCGGGGTCGGGATGAGCAGTTCTTC.

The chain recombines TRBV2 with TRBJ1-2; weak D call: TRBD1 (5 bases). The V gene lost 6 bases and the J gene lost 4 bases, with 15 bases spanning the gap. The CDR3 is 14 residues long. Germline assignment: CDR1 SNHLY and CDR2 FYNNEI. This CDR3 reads CASSAGWGGYGYTF. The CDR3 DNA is TGTGCCAGCAGCGCAGGGTGGGGCGGCTATGGCTACACCTTC. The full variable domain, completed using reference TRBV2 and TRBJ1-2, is EPEVTQTPSHQVTQMGQEVILRCVPISNHLYFYWYRQILGQKVEFLVSFYNNEISEKSEIFDDQFSVERPDGSNFTLKIRSTKLEDSAMYFCASSAGWGGYGYTFGSGTRLTVV.

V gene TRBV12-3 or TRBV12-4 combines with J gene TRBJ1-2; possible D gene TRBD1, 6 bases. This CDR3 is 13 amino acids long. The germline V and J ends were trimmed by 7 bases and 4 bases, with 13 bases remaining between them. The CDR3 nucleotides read TGTGCCAGCAAGGGGGGGCAAGGCTATGGCTACACCTTC. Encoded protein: CASKGGQGYGYTF.

Here the CDR3 reads CASSGVSGHRGETGELFF. The CDR3 DNA is TGTGCCAGCAGCGGTGTGTCAGGGCACAGGGGGGAAACCGGGGAGCTGTTTTTT. This chain links TRBV9 with TRBJ2-2; 8 nucleotides align to TRBD1. The V gene end was trimmed by 3 bases and the J gene end by 5 bases; junction bases not matched to a gene: 15. Per the germline V gene, CDR1 is SGDLS and CDR2 is YYNGEE. The CDR3 spans 18 residues. Together with reference TRBV9 and TRBJ2-2, the CDR3 gives the full variable domain: DSGVTQTPKHLITATGQRVTLRCSPRSGDLSVYWYQQSLDQGLQFLIQYYNGEERAKGNILERFSAQQFPDLHSELNLSSLELGDSALYFCASSGVSGHRGETGELFFGEGSRLTVL.

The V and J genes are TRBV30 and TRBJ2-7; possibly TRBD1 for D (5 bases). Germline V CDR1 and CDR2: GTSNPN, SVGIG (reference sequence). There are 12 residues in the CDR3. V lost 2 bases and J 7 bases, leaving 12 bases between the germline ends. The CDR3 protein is CAWSWGDGEQYF. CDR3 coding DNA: TGTGCCTGGAGTTGGGGCGATGGGGAGCAGTACTTC.

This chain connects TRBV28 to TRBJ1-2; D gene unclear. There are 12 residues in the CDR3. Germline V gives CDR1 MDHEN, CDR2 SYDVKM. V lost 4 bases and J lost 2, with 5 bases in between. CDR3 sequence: CASSSLNYGYTF. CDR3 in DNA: TGTGCCAGCAGTTCCTTGAACTATGGCTACACCTTC.

CDR3 DNA: TGTGCCAGCAGCCCGTCCCGTCAGCCCCAGCATTTT. It specifies CASSPSRQPQHF. The rearrangement joins TRBV12-3 or TRBV12-4 to TRBJ1-5; D unresolved. The V and J ends lost 6 bases and 6 bases respectively, with 9 bases between them. The CDR3 runs to 12 residues.

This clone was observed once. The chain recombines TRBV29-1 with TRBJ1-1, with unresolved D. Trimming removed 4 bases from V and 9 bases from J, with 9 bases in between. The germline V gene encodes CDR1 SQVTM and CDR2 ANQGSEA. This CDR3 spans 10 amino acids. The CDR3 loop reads CSVVREKAFF. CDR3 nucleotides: TGCAGCGTTGTGAGGGAAAAAGCTTTCTTT.

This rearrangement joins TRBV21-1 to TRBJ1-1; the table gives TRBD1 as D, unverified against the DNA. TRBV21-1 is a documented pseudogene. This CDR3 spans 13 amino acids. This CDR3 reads CASSKIPGTEAFF. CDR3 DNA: TGTGCCAGCAGCAAAATCCCAGGGACTGAAGCTTTCTTT.

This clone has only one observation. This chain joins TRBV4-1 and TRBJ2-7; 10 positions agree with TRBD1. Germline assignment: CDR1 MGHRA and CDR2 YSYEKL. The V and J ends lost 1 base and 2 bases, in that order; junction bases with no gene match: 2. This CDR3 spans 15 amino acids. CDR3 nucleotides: TGCGCCAGCAGCCAAGCGACAGGGGGCCCCTACGAGCAGTACTTC. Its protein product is CASSQATGGPYEQYF.

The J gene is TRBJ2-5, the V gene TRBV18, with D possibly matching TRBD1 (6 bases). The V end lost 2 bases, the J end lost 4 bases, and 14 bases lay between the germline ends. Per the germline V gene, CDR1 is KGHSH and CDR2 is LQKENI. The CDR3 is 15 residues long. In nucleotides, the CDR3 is TGTGCCAGCTCACCATCCCAGGGGACCGTAGAGACCCAGTACTTC. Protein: CASSPSQGTVETQYF. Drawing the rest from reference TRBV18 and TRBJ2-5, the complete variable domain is NAGVMQNPRHLVRRRGQEARLRCSPMKGHSHVYWYRQLPEEGLKFMVYLQKENIIDESGMPKERFSAEFPKEGPSILRIQQVVRGDSAAYFCASSPSQGTVETQYFGPGTRLLVL.

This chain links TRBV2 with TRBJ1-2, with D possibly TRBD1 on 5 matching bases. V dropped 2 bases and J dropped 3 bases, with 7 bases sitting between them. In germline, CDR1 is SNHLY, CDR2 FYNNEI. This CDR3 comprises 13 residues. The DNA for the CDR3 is TGTGCCAGCAGTGAACCGGGGGACTATGGCTACACCTTC. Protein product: CASSEPGDYGYTF.

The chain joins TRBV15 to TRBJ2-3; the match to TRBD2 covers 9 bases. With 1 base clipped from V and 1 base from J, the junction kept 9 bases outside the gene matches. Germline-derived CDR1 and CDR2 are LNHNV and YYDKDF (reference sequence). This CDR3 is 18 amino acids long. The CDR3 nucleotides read TGTGCCACCAGCAGAGTAGTGCTAGCGGGGACCGGCACAGATACGCAGTATTTT. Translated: CATSRVVLAGTGTDTQYF.